This T cell receptor (beta chain) appears in the sequencing data of a study of vaccination and CD4 T cells after COVID-19. Sample treatment: roughly ten-day PBMC culture with coronavirus spike peptide pools or control peptides (ViraFEST assay). Note on this clonotype: Its antigen is currently unknown.

This CDR3 is 14 amino acids long. Germline V gene lookup returns CDR1 SGHTA and CDR2 FQGNSA. V was cut by 5 bases and J by 6 bases, with 17 bases left in between. Cultured CD4+ T cells had their DNA profiled by the Oncomine TCR Beta short-read assay. Someone extracted genomic DNA from cultured CD4+ T cells. In TCRdb, the PCR reads were re-called with MiXCR into one record per CDR3 protein. The sample has some 10,000 distinct CDR3 sequences; around 58% are singletons. The sequence was obtained from a human donor who had recovered from COVID-19. Material for sequencing was CD4+ T cells from blood, cultured in vitro. The chain has TRBV7-2 and TRBJ2-7; possible D gene TRBD2, 6 bases. The CDR3 DNA follows: TGTGCCAGCAGCCGGGACTTCCACCTGGGCGAGCAGTACTTC. Translation: CASSRDFHLGEQYF.